The 6 T cell receptor beta chains in this list originate from one sample, sequenced in a study of T-cell reconstitution after alpha-beta-depleted transplantation in children. Molecular barcoding with unique molecular identifiers was used for the TCRbeta library. MiXCR was run by TCRdb on the PCR reads, yielding one entry per CDR3 protein. The table includes 500,000 to 600,000 distinct CDR3 sequences, roughly 18% detected once. This specimen consisted of PBMCs from the stem cell graft donor, obtained from the stem cell graft. These TCRs come from a human donor who donated a stem cell graft to a child with acute lymphoblastic leukemia.

This clonotype was recorded a few times. CDR3 loop: CASSMGGGPFTGELFF. The CDR3 nucleotides are TGTGCCAGTAGTATGGGAGGGGGCCCCTTCACCGGGGAGCTGTTTTTT. V is TRBV19 and J is TRBJ2-2; D possibly matches TRBD1 or TRBD2 (7 bases each). Trimming pared 3 bases from V and 4 bases from J, leaving 15 bases between. The germline V gene has CDR1 LNHDA and CDR2 SQIVND (reference sequence). The CDR3 has 16 residues. The variable domain in full, completed from reference TRBV19 and TRBJ2-2, reads DGGITQSPKYLFRKEGQNVTLSCEQNLNHDAMYWYRQDPGQGLRLIYYSQIVNDFQKGDIAEGYSVSREKKESFPLTVTSAQKNPTAFYLCASSMGGGPFTGELFFGEGSRLTVL.

This rearrangement joins TRBV9 to TRBJ2-3; TRBD2 matches 15 bases. This CDR3 is built from 23 residues. Looked up from germline, CDR1 is SGDLS and CDR2 is YYNGEE. V shed 1 base, J shed 7 bases, and the junction held 25 bases outside the gene matches. This CDR3 is CASSVSPGLAGGRGDRGQNTQYF. The CDR3, as DNA: TGTGCCAGCAGCGTATCCCCGGGACTAGCGGGAGGCCGCGGAGATAGGGGGCAAAATACGCAGTATTTT.

The genes are TRBV27 and TRBJ2-6; perhaps TRBD1 as D (6 bases). The germline CDR1 and CDR2 sequences are MNHEY and SMNVEV (reference sequence). This CDR3 is 17 amino acids long. The V and J ends lost 3 bases and 2 bases respectively, with 14 bases between them. The DNA of the CDR3 is TGTGCCAGCAGTTTGGCAGGGGCCCTGACTGGGGCCAACGTCCTGACTTTC. Translation gives CASSLAGALTGANVLTF.

This clonotype was seen a few times. V and J are TRBV6-4 and TRBJ2-1; weak D call: TRBD2 (6 bases). The CDR3 runs 15 residues. Germline values: CDR1 MRHNA, CDR2 SNTAGT. The germline V and J ends were trimmed by 6 bases and 1 base, with 13 bases remaining between them. CDR3 bases: TGTGCCAGCAGCCAGACTAGAGAGTCCTACAATGAGCAGTTCTTC. Its protein is CASSQTRESYNEQFF.

This clonotype was counted a few times. The chain is built from TRBV12-3 or TRBV12-4 and TRBJ1-1; tentatively, D is TRBD1 (5 bases). Trimming removed 3 bases from V and 2 bases from J, with 13 bases in between. The CDR3 totals 15 residues. The CDR3 protein is CASSLISGDNTEAFF. DNA of the CDR3: TGTGCCAGCAGTTTGATCAGCGGGGACAACACTGAAGCTTTCTTT.

This sequence joins TRBV13 and TRBJ2-1; 8 nucleotides line up with TRBD2. CDR1 is PRHDT, CDR2 FYEKMQ, per germline (reference sequence). After removal of 4 bases from V and 5 bases from J, the junction contained 7 bases not matched to a gene. This CDR3 contains 15 residues. Here the CDR3 reads CASSSLLAVNNEQFF. CDR3 DNA sequence: TGTGCCAGCAGCTCTTTACTAGCGGTAAACAATGAGCAGTTCTTC. The complete variable domain, with remaining parts taken from reference TRBV13 and TRBJ2-1, reads AAGVIQSPRHLIKEKRETATLKCYPIPRHDTVYWYQQGPGQDPQFLISFYEKMQSDKGSIPDRFSAQQFSDYHSELNMSSLELGDSALYFCASSSLLAVNNEQFFGPGTRLTVL.